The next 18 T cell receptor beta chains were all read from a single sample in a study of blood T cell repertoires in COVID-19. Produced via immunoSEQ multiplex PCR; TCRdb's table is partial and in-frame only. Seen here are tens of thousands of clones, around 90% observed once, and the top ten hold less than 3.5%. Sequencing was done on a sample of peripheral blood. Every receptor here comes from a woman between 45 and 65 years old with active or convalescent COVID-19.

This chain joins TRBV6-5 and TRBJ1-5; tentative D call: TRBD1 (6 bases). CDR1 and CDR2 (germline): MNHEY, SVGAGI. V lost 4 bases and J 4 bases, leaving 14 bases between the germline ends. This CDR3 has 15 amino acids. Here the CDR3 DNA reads TGTGCCAGCAGTTTGACCGGGGGGCTTAATCAGCCCCAGCATTTT. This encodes CASSLTGGLNQPQHF.

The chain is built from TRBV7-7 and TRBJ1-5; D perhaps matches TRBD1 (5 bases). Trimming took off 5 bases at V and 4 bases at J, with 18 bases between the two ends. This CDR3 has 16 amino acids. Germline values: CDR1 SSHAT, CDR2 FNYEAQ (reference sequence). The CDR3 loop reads CASSPPEGPLNQPQHF. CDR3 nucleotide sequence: TGTGCCAGCAGCCCGCCGGAGGGGCCGCTGAATCAGCCCCAGCATTTT.

Written as DNA, the CDR3 is TGTGCCAGCAGCACAAGTCCCCGGGACAGTAATTCACCCCTCCACTTT. This codes for CASSTSPRDSNSPLHF. This sequence joins TRBV7-9 and TRBJ1-6; 7 bases match TRBD1. CDR1 is SEHNR, CDR2 FQNEAQ, per germline (reference sequence). This CDR3 contains 16 residues. V was clipped by 5 bases and J by 6 bases; unmatched bases: 10.

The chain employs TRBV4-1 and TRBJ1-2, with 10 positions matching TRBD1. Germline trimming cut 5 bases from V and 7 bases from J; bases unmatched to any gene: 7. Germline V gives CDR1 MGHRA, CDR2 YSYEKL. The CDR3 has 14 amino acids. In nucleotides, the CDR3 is TGCGCCAGCAGCTCGGACAGGGGGGATGGTGGCTACACCTTC. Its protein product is CASSSDRGDGGYTF.

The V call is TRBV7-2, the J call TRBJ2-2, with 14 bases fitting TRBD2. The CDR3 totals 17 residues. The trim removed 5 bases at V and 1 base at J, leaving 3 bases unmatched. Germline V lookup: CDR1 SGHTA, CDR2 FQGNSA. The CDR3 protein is CASSVGTSGRNTGELFF. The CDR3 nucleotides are TGTGCCAGCAGCGTTGGGACTAGCGGGAGGAACACCGGGGAGCTGTTTTTT.

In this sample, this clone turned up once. DNA of the CDR3: TGTGCCAGCAGTCTTAGTCAGGGGCCCTACGAGCAGTACTTC. Its translation is CASSLSQGPYEQYF. J is TRBJ2-7 and V is TRBV7-8, with D perhaps matching TRBD1 (6 bases). Germline loops: CDR1 SGHVS, CDR2 FQNEAQ. The CDR3 covers 14 residues. Trimming stripped 6 bases from V and 2 bases from J, with 14 bases between.

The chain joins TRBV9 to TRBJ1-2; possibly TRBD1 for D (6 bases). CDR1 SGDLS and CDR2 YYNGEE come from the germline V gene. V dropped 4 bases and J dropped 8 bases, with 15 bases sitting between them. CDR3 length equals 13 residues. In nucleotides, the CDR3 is TGTGCCAGCAGCCCACCACTGACAGGCGGCTACACCTTC. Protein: CASSPPLTGGYTF.

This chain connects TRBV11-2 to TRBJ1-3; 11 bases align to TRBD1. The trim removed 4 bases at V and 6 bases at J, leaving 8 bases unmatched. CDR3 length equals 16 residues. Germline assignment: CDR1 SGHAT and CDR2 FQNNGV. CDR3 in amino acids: CASSSLQGQGVNTIYF. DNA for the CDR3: TGTGCCAGCAGCTCTCTACAGGGACAGGGGGTAAACACCATATATTTT.

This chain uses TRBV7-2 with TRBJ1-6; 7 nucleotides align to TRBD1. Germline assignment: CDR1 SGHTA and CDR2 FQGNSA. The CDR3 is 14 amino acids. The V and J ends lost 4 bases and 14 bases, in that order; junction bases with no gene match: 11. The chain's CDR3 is CASSYKGGRESLHF. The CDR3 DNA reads TGTGCCAGCAGCTACAAAGGGGGCAGGGAATCCCTCCACTTT.

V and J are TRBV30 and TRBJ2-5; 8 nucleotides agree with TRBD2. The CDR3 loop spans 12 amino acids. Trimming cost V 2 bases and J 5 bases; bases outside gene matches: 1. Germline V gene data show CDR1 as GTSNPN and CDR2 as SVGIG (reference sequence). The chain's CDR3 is CAWSRTSETQYF. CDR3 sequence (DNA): TGTGCCTGGAGTCGGACTAGCGAGACCCAGTACTTC.

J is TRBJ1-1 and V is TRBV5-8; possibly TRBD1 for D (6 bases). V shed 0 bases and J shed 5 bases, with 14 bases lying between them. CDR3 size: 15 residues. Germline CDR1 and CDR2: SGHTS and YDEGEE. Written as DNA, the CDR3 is TGTGCCAGCAGCTTGGCCGCAGGGGCAAGAACTGAAGCTTTCTTT. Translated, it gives CASSLAAGARTEAFF.

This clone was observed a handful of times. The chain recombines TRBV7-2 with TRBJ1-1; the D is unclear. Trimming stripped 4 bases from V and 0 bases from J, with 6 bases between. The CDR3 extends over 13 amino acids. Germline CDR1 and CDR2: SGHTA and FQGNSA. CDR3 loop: CASSYLLNTEAFF. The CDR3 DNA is TGTGCCAGCAGCTACCTATTGAACACTGAAGCTTTCTTT. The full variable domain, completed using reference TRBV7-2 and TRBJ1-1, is GAGVSQSPSNKVTEKGKDVELRCDPISGHTALYWYRQSLGQGLEFLIYFQGNSAPDKSGLPSDRFSAERTGGSVSTLTIQRTQQEDSAVYLCASSYLLNTEAFFGQGTRLTVV.

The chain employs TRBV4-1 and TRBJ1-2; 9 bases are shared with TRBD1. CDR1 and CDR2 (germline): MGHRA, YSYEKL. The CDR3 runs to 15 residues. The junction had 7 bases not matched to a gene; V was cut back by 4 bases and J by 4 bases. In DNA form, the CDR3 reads TGCGCCAGCAGCCTCAGGACAGGGGATAGCTATGGCTACACCTTC. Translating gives CASSLRTGDSYGYTF.

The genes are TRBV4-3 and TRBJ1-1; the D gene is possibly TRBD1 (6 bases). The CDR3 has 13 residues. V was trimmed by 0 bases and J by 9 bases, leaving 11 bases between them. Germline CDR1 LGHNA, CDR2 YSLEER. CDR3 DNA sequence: TGCGCCAGCAGCCAAGATGGGGGCATGAAAGCTTTCTTT. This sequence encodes CASSQDGGMKAFF.

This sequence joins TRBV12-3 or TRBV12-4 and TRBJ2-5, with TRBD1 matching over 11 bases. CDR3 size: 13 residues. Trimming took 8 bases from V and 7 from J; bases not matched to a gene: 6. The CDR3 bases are TGTGCCAGCGGACAGGGGGCGCTGGGGACCCAGTACTTC. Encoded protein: CASGQGALGTQYF.

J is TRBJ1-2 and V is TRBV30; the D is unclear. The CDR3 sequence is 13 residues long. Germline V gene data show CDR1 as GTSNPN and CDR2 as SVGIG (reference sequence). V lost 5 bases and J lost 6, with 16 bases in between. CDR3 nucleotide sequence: TGTGCCTGGCGACTCTGGGCGGGGAATGGCTACACCTTC. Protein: CAWRLWAGNGYTF. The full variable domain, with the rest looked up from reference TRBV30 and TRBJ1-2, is SQTIHQWPATLVQPVGSPLSLECTVEGTSNPNLYWYRQAAGRGLQLLFYSVGIGQISSEVPQNLSASRPQDRQFILSSKKLLLSDSGFYLCAWRLWAGNGYTFGSGTRLTVV.

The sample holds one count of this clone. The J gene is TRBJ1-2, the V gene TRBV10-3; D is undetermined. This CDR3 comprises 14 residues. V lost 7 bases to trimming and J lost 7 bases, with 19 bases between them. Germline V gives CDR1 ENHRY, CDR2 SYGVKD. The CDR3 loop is CAITPGAPVSGYTF. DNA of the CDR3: TGTGCCATCACCCCGGGAGCTCCCGTGTCTGGCTACACCTTC.

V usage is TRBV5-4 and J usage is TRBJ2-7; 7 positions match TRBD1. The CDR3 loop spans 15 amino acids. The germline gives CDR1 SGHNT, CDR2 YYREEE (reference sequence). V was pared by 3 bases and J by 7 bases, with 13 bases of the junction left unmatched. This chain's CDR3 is CASSYRTGRVSEQYF. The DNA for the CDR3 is TGTGCCAGCAGCTATCGGACAGGACGAGTGAGTGAGCAGTACTTC.